This T cell receptor (beta chain) comes out of a study of shared clonotypes between healthy human individuals. On this clone: This likely traces to a read error, being one base from a far larger clone.

The CDR3 length is 14 residues. V lost 0 bases, J lost 0 bases, and 6 bases lay in between. Germline CDR1 SNHLY, CDR2 FYNNEI. Some clones are missing from TCRdb's copy, which holds only in-frame ones; the method was immunoSEQ multiplex PCR. Of 330,000 or so clones listed, roughly 70% are singletons. The TCR was taken from a man aged 25 to 40 in good health. The V gene is TRBV2, the J gene TRBJ2-7; D is ambiguous. Sequenced: memory CD4+ T cells sorted from blood. The sample's subset: CD45RA-negative fraction. The DNA of the CDR3 is TGTGCCAGCAGTGAAGCCAGATTCTCCTACGAGCAGTACTTC. It encodes CASSEARFSYEQYF. The entire variable domain, with the rest obtained from reference TRBV2 and TRBJ2-7, is as follows: EPEVTQTPSHQVTQMGQEVILRCVPISNHLYFYWYRQILGQKVEFLVSFYNNEISEKSEIFDDQFSVERPDGSNFTLKIRSTKLEDSAMYFCASSEARFSYEQYFGPGTRLTVT.